This T cell receptor (beta chain) emerged from a study of blood T cell repertoires in COVID-19. V lost 5 bases and J lost 4, with 11 bases in between. The CDR3 covers 13 residues. The V gene's germline CDR1 is MNHNY and CDR2 SVGAGI (reference sequence). Repertoires were generated with immunoSEQ multiplex PCR, while TCRdb's copy carries only in-frame clones and drops some. The table records some 220,000 clones, about 90% of them present only once. Sequenced: PBMCs or T cells enriched from blood (not recorded which). V usage is TRBV6-6 and J usage is TRBJ1-2, with D possibly matching TRBD1 (6 bases). The receptor's source is a woman in her forties or fifties in a cohort exposed to, infected with or recovered from COVID-19 (not recorded which). The CDR3 is CASSDDRTYGYTF. Written as DNA, the CDR3 is TGTGCCAGCAGTGATGACAGGACCTATGGCTACACCTTC.